One and the same sample provided the 28 T cell receptor beta chains below, sequenced in a study of blood T cell repertoires in COVID-19. This table comes from immunoSEQ multiplex PCR, and its TCRdb copy is limited to in-frame clones, with some not included. The sample records about 160,000 clones, about three quarters being singletons. The material sequenced was peripheral blood. These receptors all stem from a man in his 60s with acute or convalescent COVID-19.

The CDR3 loop is CASSLGLGARGYTF. CDR3 sequence (DNA): TGTGCCAGCAGTTTGGGATTGGGGGCGCGGGGCTACACCTTC. The V call is TRBV28, the J call TRBJ1-2; D perhaps matches TRBD1 (6 bases). Germline CDR1 MDHEN, CDR2 SYDVKM. The CDR3 has 14 residues. V lost 3 bases, J lost 8 bases, and 16 bases lay in between.

This clone was seen a few times. The chain combines TRBV2 with TRBJ1-6; 10 bases match TRBD1. Germline trimming cut 11 bases from V and 13 bases from J; bases unmatched to any gene: 8. The CDR3 is 12 residues long. Germline values: CDR1 SNHLY, CDR2 FYNNEI. The CDR3 region is CAVGTGDTPLHF. CDR3 coding DNA: TGTGCCGTGGGGACAGGGGATACTCCCCTCCACTTT.

This clone has just one count. The gene calls are TRBV7-9 and TRBJ2-5; 9 nucleotides agree with TRBD2. J lost 5 bases, V lost 1 base, and 11 bases had no gene match. This CDR3 has 17 residues. Germline CDR1 is SEHNR and CDR2 is FQNEAQ (reference sequence). CDR3: CASSLGLLAGTGETQYF. The CDR3 coding sequence is TGTGCCAGCAGCTTAGGCCTCCTAGCGGGGACGGGTGAGACCCAGTACTTC.

This chain uses TRBV12-5 with TRBJ2-7; the match to TRBD2 covers 7 bases. Germline V gene sequence: CDR1 LGHNT, CDR2 FRNRAP. This CDR3 has 16 amino acids. V was pared by 4 bases and J by 3 bases, with 12 bases of the junction left unmatched. The CDR3 DNA follows: TGTGCTAGTGGTTCTGGGACCGGGACTAACCTCTACGAGCAGTACTTC. It encodes CASGSGTGTNLYEQYF.

The chain links TRBV28 to TRBJ1-5, with TRBD1 matching over 11 bases. The germline V gene encodes CDR1 MDHEN and CDR2 SYDVKM. J gave up 5 bases and V 5 bases, and 11 bases lay outside the gene matches. The CDR3 totals 17 residues. Here the CDR3 DNA reads TGTGCCAGCAGTCGACCTCGGGACAGGGGGATGGATCAGCCCCAGCATTTT. It translates to CASSRPRDRGMDQPQHF.

This chain links TRBV5-6 with TRBJ2-1; D gene unclear. Germline V CDR1 and CDR2: SGHDT, YYEEEE. The CDR3 loop spans 12 amino acids. The V and J ends lost 2 bases and 7 bases respectively, with 7 bases between them. CDR3 in amino acids: CASSLTGNEQFF. CDR3 bases: TGTGCCAGCAGCTTAACCGGGAATGAGCAGTTCTTC.

This clone was seen only a few times. The chain carries TRBV4-1 and TRBJ2-5; D is undetermined. Germline CDR1 reads MGHRA; CDR2 reads YSYEKL. The CDR3 runs to 12 residues. Trimming removed 8 bases at V and 0 bases at J, with 7 bases between. The CDR3 is CASSENQETQYF. Here the CDR3 DNA reads TGCGCCAGCTCGGAGAACCAAGAGACCCAGTACTTC.

The V gene is TRBV19, the J gene TRBJ2-7, with 7 bases identical to TRBD2. The V and J ends lost 6 bases and 3 bases, in that order; junction bases with no gene match: 5. The CDR3 length is 13 residues. CDR1 and CDR2 (germline): LNHDA, SQIVND (reference sequence). The CDR3 sequence: CASRAGLFYEQYF. CDR3 DNA: TGTGCCAGTAGGGCGGGACTATTCTACGAGCAGTACTTC.

The chain uses TRBV5-1 and TRBJ1-1; 8 positions agree with TRBD1. The V and J ends lost 4 bases and 6 bases, in that order; junction bases with no gene match: 5. This CDR3 is 13 amino acids long. The germline V gene encodes CDR1 SGHRS and CDR2 YFSETQ. The CDR3 loop is CASSPGQGSEAFF. The DNA of the CDR3 is TGCGCCAGCAGCCCTGGACAGGGCTCTGAAGCTTTCTTT.

The V gene is TRBV7-2, the J gene TRBJ2-7, with 9 nucleotides matching TRBD2. Germline assignment: CDR1 SGHTA and CDR2 FQGNSA. Unmatched junction bases numbered 8, after V lost 5 bases and J lost 3 bases. The CDR3 is 15 amino acids. CDR3 DNA sequence: TGTGCCAGCAGCCGCGGGGGGGGACTGGGCTACGAGCAGTACTTC. Translating it yields CASSRGGGLGYEQYF. The full variable domain, rest sourced from reference TRBV7-2 and TRBJ2-7, is GAGVSQSPSNKVTEKGKDVELRCDPISGHTALYWYRQSLGQGLEFLIYFQGNSAPDKSGLPSDRFSAERTGGSVSTLTIQRTQQEDSAVYLCASSRGGGLGYEQYFGPGTRLTVT.

The chain carries TRBV11-2 and TRBJ2-5; no clear D gene. The CDR3 is made up of 15 amino acids. Trimming left V 1 base short and J 2 bases short, with 11 bases between. CDR1 SGHAT and CDR2 FQNNGV come from the germline V gene. The CDR3 sequence is CASSLASVYQETQYF. Here the CDR3 DNA reads TGTGCCAGCAGCTTAGCCTCAGTATATCAAGAGACCCAGTACTTC.

V usage is TRBV2 and J usage is TRBJ1-2; a possible D gene is TRBD1 (5 bases). Per the germline V gene, CDR1 is SNHLY and CDR2 is FYNNEI. The germline V and J ends were trimmed by 6 bases and 3 bases, with 8 bases remaining between them. The CDR3 is made up of 12 amino acids. In nucleotides, the CDR3 is TGTGCCAGCAGCGGGACTGACTATGGCTACACCTTC. Its protein product is CASSGTDYGYTF.

The V gene is TRBV6-1, the J gene TRBJ2-5; possible D gene TRBD1, 6 bases. Germline V gene lookup returns CDR1 MNHNS and CDR2 SASEGT. The length of the CDR3 is 12 residues. V was shortened by 2 bases and J by 9 bases, with 10 bases between the two germline ends. CDR3 loop: CASSEFEGAQYF. The CDR3 region has the DNA TGTGCCAGCAGTGAATTCGAGGGGGCCCAGTACTTC.

The chain uses TRBV2 and TRBJ1-1; D is possibly TRBD1 (6 bases). The CDR3 extends over 13 amino acids. The germline V gene encodes CDR1 SNHLY and CDR2 FYNNEI. V dropped 10 bases and J dropped 3 bases, with 15 bases sitting between them. The CDR3 here is CATQGPGDTEAFF. The CDR3 bases are TGTGCCACACAGGGCCCTGGGGACACTGAAGCTTTCTTT. The entire variable domain, with the rest obtained from reference TRBV2 and TRBJ1-1, is as follows: EPEVTQTPSHQVTQMGQEVILRCVPISNHLYFYWYRQILGQKVEFLVSFYNNEISEKSEIFDDQFSVERPDGSNFTLKIRSTKLEDSAMYFCATQGPGDTEAFFGQGTRLTVV.

In this sample, this clone turned up a few times. V gene TRBV2 combines with J gene TRBJ2-1; TRBD2 aligns across 9 bases. The CDR3 is 15 amino acids. Germline V gives CDR1 SNHLY, CDR2 FYNNEI. The V segment lost 2 bases and the J segment 9 bases; nucleotides outside the gene matches: 8. The CDR3 spells CASSEWAGGRGEQFF. CDR3 in DNA: TGTGCCAGCAGTGAATGGGCGGGGGGGCGCGGTGAGCAGTTCTTC. The complete variable domain, with remaining parts taken from reference TRBV2 and TRBJ2-1, reads EPEVTQTPSHQVTQMGQEVILRCVPISNHLYFYWYRQILGQKVEFLVSFYNNEISEKSEIFDDQFSVERPDGSNFTLKIRSTKLEDSAMYFCASSEWAGGRGEQFFGPGTRLTVL.

The CDR3 DNA is TGTGCCAGCAGTGTCGCAGGCATGAACACTGAAGCTTTCTTT. This encodes CASSVAGMNTEAFF. This chain connects TRBV2 to TRBJ1-1; the D is unclear. Per germline, CDR1 SNHLY and CDR2 FYNNEI. The CDR3 runs 14 residues. V lost 4 bases and J lost 0, with 9 bases in between.

This clone was observed a few times. The chain joins TRBV6-1 to TRBJ1-1; 9 bases line up with TRBD1. The germline V gene has CDR1 MNHNS and CDR2 SASEGT. The CDR3 length is 14 residues. V shed 7 bases and J 4 bases; nucleotides not matched to a gene: 7. The CDR3 region is CASTKTGGVTEAFF. Here the CDR3 DNA reads TGTGCCAGCACAAAAACAGGGGGCGTCACTGAAGCTTTCTTT.

The V and J genes are TRBV6-5 and TRBJ2-5; 10 bases match TRBD2. The CDR3 has 15 residues. Losses at the gene ends were 5 bases for V and 1 base for J; bases not matched to a gene: 4. Germline-derived CDR1 and CDR2 are MNHEY and SVGAGI. This CDR3 is CASSIRTSGQETQYF. DNA for the CDR3: TGTGCCAGCAGTATCCGGACTAGCGGCCAAGAGACCCAGTACTTC.

This chain connects TRBV2 to TRBJ1-1, with a tentative D call TRBD1 (5 bases). Trimming removed 1 base at V and 0 bases at J, with 9 bases between. Looked up from germline, CDR1 is SNHLY and CDR2 is FYNNEI. The CDR3 contains 15 residues. CDR3 sequence reads: CASSEGRALNTEAFF. The DNA of the CDR3 is TGTGCCAGCAGTGAAGGCAGGGCATTGAACACTGAAGCTTTCTTT.

The gene calls are TRBV2 and TRBJ2-6; 12 bases line up with TRBD1. Trimming removed 6 bases from V and 3 bases from J; junction bases left unmatched: 6. Germline-derived CDR1 and CDR2 are SNHLY and FYNNEI. The CDR3 is 17 residues long. CDR3 sequence (DNA): TGTGCCAGCAGGGGACAGGGGGCGGTGAGTGGGGCCAACGTCCTGACTTTC. Translated: CASRGQGAVSGANVLTF.

The chain recombines TRBV7-3 with TRBJ2-5, with 10 bases that match TRBD1. Germline V gene sequence: CDR1 SGHTA, CDR2 FQGTGA. The CDR3 runs 16 residues. Germline trimming cut 1 base from V and 5 bases from J; bases unmatched to any gene: 7. In nucleotides, the CDR3 is TGTGCCAGCAGCTTAATAGGGACAGGGGATCACGAGACCCAGTACTTC. As protein: CASSLIGTGDHETQYF.

The chain employs TRBV7-8 and TRBJ1-1, with D maybe TRBD1 (5 bases). CDR3 length: 14 amino acids. Trimming cost V 2 bases and J 0 bases, with 7 bases left between them. Germline lookup yields CDR1 SGHVS and CDR2 FQNEAQ. CDR3 protein: CASSLTGLNTEAFF. The CDR3 DNA is TGTGCCAGCAGCTTAACAGGATTGAACACTGAAGCTTTCTTT.

The chain carries TRBV6-5 and TRBJ1-6, with TRBD1 matching over 8 bases. V dropped 6 bases and J dropped 6; count of bases not matched to a gene: 7. There are 15 residues in the CDR3. Germline V gives CDR1 MNHEY, CDR2 SVGAGI. CDR3 sequence reads: CASSLRTGRNSPLHF. CDR3 DNA sequence: TGTGCCAGCAGCCTTCGGACAGGGCGTAATTCACCCCTCCACTTT.

This clone was seen only once. The V gene is TRBV30, the J gene TRBJ2-7; D remains unclear. The germline V gene has CDR1 GTSNPN and CDR2 SVGIG (reference sequence). CDR3 length equals 13 residues. Trimming shortened V by 2 bases and J by 2 bases, and 10 bases separated the two germline ends. The CDR3 bases are TGTGCCTGGAGTCGCGACTCCGCCTACGAGCAGTACTTC. This sequence encodes CAWSRDSAYEQYF.

The chain employs TRBV27 and TRBJ2-5; 8 bases align to TRBD1. The CDR3 consists of 14 residues. The junction had 5 bases not matched to a gene; V was cut back by 6 bases and J by 2 bases. In germline, CDR1 is MNHEY, CDR2 SMNVEV (reference sequence). CDR3 DNA: TGTGCCAGCAGGCCACAGGGGGTTCAAGAGACCCAGTACTTC. Its protein is CASRPQGVQETQYF.

The chain has TRBV25-1 and TRBJ2-1, with D possibly TRBD2 on 6 matching bases. Trimming pared 7 bases from V and 8 bases from J, leaving 18 bases between. This CDR3 has 14 amino acids. The V gene's germline CDR1 is MGHDK and CDR2 SYGVNS. The CDR3 nucleotides read TGTGCCAGCACACGCCCGGGACTCCCTTATGAGCAGTTCTTC. This translates into CASTRPGLPYEQFF.

V usage is TRBV7-2 and J usage is TRBJ2-4; TRBD1 matches at 7 bases. Trimming at V came to 4 bases and at J to 1 base, leaving 1 base not matched to a gene. Germline CDR1 and CDR2: SGHTA and FQGNSA. CDR3 length: 14 amino acids. The CDR3 DNA reads TGTGCCAGCAGCTCACAGGGGGCCAAAAACATTCAGTACTTC. It translates to CASSSQGAKNIQYF.

V usage is TRBV6-6 and J usage is TRBJ1-1; D is uncertain. The CDR3 covers 14 residues. V dropped 5 bases and J dropped 4 bases, with 14 bases sitting between them. Germline V gene lookup returns CDR1 MNHNY and CDR2 SVGAGI (reference sequence). As DNA, the CDR3 is TGTGCCAGCAGTACCCCCACAGAGACCACTGAAGCTTTCTTT. Translating it yields CASSTPTETTEAFF.